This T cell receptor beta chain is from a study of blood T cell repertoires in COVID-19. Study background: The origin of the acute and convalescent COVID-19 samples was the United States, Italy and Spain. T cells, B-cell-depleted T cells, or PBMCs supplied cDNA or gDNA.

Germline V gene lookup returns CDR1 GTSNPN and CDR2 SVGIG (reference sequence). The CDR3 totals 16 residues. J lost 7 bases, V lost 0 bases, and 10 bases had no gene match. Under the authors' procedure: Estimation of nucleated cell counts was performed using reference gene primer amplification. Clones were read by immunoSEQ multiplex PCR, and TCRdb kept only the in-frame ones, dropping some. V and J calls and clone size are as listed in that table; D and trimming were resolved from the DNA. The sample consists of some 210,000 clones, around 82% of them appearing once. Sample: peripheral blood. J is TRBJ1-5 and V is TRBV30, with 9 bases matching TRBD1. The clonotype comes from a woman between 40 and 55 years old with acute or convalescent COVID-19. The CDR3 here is CAWSVRTGVAVQPQHF. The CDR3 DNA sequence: TGTGCCTGGAGTGTTCGGACAGGGGTTGCAGTCCAGCCCCAGCATTTT.